This TCR beta chain was recovered during a study of response to subunit inactivated influenza vaccine. This clonotype was detected many times. From germline, CDR1 is SGHRS and CDR2 YFSETQ. Trimming pared 6 bases from V and 1 base from J, leaving 7 bases between. This CDR3 spans 12 amino acids. TCRdb re-called the RT-PCR reads through MiXCR, storing one row per CDR3 protein. Here the sample spans hundreds of thousands of distinct CDR3 sequences, around 15% being singletons. The input for sequencing was PBMCs from blood, taken 14 to 15 days before vaccination. This receptor was taken from a man between 50 and 59 years old who received an inactivated influenza vaccine. The rearrangement links TRBV5-1 to TRBJ1-1; the D gene is possibly TRBD1 (5 bases). The CDR3 bases are TGCGCCAGCACTAGGGGGAACACTGAAGCTTTCTTT. It encodes CASTRGNTEAFF. Combining the CDR3 with reference TRBV5-1 and TRBJ1-1 gives the whole variable domain KAGVTQTPRYLIKTRGQQVTLSCSPISGHRSVSWYQQTPGQGLQFLFEYFSETQRNKGNFPGRFSGRQFSNSRSEMNVSTLELGDSALYLCASTRGNTEAFFGQGTRLTVV.